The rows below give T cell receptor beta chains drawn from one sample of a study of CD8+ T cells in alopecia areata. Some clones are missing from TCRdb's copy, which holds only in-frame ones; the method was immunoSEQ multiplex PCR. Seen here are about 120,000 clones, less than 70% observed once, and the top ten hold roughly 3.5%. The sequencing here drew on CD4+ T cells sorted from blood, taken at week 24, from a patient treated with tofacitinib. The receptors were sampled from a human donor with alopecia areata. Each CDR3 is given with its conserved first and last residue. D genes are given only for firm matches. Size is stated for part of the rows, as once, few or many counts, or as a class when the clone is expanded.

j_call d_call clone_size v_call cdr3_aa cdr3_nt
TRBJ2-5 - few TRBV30 CAWGQETQYF TGTGCCTGGGGGCAAGAGACCCAGTACTTC
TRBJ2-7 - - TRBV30 CAWRTAFLLGTETHYEQYF TGTGCCTGGAGGACGGCCTTCCTACTGGGGACCGAGACCCACTACGAGCAGTACTTC
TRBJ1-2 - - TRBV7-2 CASRGAGDYGYTF TGTGCCAGCAGGGGGGCAGGGGACTATGGCTACACCTTC
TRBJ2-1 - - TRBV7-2 CASSWAGSNNEQFF TGTGCCAGCAGTTGGGCAGGGTCCAACAATGAGCAGTTCTTC
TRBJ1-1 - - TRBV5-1 CASSSGPLNTEAFF TGCGCCAGCAGCTCGGGACCGCTGAACACTGAAGCTTTCTTT
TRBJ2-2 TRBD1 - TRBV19 CASRIGQAITGELFF TGTGCCAGTAGAATAGGACAGGCAATCACCGGGGAGCTGTTTTTT
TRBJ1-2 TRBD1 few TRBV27 CASSSYLRGHYGYTF TGTGCCAGCAGTTCATATCTCAGGGGGCACTATGGCTACACCTTC
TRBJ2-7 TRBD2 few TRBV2 CASSVGLASSEQYF TGTGCCAGCAGTGTTGGACTAGCGTCGAGCGAGCAGTACTTC
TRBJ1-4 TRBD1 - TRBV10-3 CASGQAATNEKLFF TGTGCCTCAGGACAGGCCGCAACTAATGAAAAACTGTTTTTT
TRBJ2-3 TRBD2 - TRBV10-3 CAISSLSRRGADTQYF TGTGCCATCAGCTCCCTCAGTAGGCGGGGGGCAGATACGCAGTATTTT
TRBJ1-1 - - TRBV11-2 CASSLDLYTEAFF TGTGCCAGCAGCTTAGATCTGTACACTGAAGCTTTCTTT
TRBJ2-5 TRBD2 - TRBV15 CATSRGDAGGETQYF TGTGCCACCAGCAGAGGGGATGCGGGGGGAGAGACCCAGTACTTC
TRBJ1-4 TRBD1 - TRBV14 CASSRGQGINEKLFF TGTGCCAGCAGCCGTGGACAGGGGATAAATGAAAAACTGTTTTTT
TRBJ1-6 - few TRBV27 CASTSDGNYNSPLHF TGTGCCAGCACCTCAGACGGAAACTATAATTCACCCCTCCACTTT
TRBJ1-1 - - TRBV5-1 CASSRTVLNTEAFF TGCGCCAGCAGCCGGACCGTCCTGAACACTGAAGCTTTCTTT
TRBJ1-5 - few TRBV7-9 CASSPRGDSNQPQHF TGTGCCAGCAGCCCGCGGGGGGATAGCAATCAGCCCCAGCATTTT